The 18 T cell receptor beta chains presented below share a single source sample, sequenced in a study of cytomegalovirus exposure and HLA in healthy donors. This table comes from immunoSEQ multiplex PCR, and its TCRdb copy is limited to in-frame clones, with some not included. The sample yields some 270,000 clones, 80% to 90% seen once. Sequencing input: PBMCs. Receptor source: a woman aged 18-29 years in good health and CMV-seronegative.

The chain combines TRBV18 with TRBJ2-1; 7 nucleotides line up with TRBD2. The CDR3 is 12 residues long. V was clipped by 6 bases and J by 6 bases; unmatched bases: 2. Germline values: CDR1 KGHSH, CDR2 LQKENI. CDR3: CASSPSGNEQFF. CDR3 DNA: TGTGCCAGCTCCCCTAGCGGCAATGAGCAGTTCTTC.

The V and J genes are TRBV19 and TRBJ1-2; tentative D call: TRBD1 (6 bases). The ends were cut back, 6 bases at V and 7 bases at J, with 18 bases in the middle. Germline-derived CDR1 and CDR2 are LNHDA and SQIVND (reference sequence). This CDR3 is 14 amino acids long. CDR3: CASSLTGGFSGYTF. DNA for the CDR3: TGTGCCAGTAGCCTGACTGGGGGCTTTAGTGGCTACACCTTC.

This clone appeared a single time. The chain couples TRBV13 to TRBJ2-5; 7 nucleotides match TRBD1. From germline, CDR1 is PRHDT and CDR2 FYEKMQ (reference sequence). This CDR3 has 14 amino acids. Trimming took 5 bases from V and 1 from J; bases not matched to a gene: 4. CDR3 nucleotide sequence: TGTGCCAGCAGCCACCGGGACAGCCAAGAGACCCAGTACTTC. Its translation is CASSHRDSQETQYF.

The V call is TRBV10-2, the J call TRBJ2-7; a weak D match, TRBD1 (5 bases). The CDR3 covers 13 residues. With 3 bases removed from V and 2 bases from J, the gap between germline ends came to 8 bases. Germline values: CDR1 WSHSY, CDR2 SAAADI. The CDR3 bases are TGCGCCAGCAGTGAAGGGGTCACCTACGAGCAGTACTTC. Protein: CASSEGVTYEQYF.

This chain joins TRBV9 and TRBJ2-1, with D tentatively TRBD1 (6 bases). The germline V gene has CDR1 SGDLS and CDR2 YYNGEE. The CDR3 covers 15 residues. V was cut by 5 bases and J by 3 bases, with 15 bases left in between. The CDR3 reads CASRSNPGHYNEQFF. In DNA, the CDR3 is TGTGCCAGCAGATCGAATCCGGGACACTACAATGAGCAGTTCTTC.

V usage is TRBV11-3 and J usage is TRBJ2-7, with a weak D call TRBD1 (6 bases). Trimming cost V 1 base and J 3 bases, with 13 bases left between them. The CDR3 loop spans 15 amino acids. The germline V gene encodes CDR1 SGHNT and CDR2 YENEEA. CDR3 loop: CASSLGGQPYYEQYF. DNA of the CDR3: TGTGCCAGCAGCTTAGGCGGACAGCCCTACTACGAGCAGTACTTC.

The chain joins TRBV28 to TRBJ2-7, with 8 bases fitting TRBD1. The CDR3 loop spans 15 amino acids. CDR1 is MDHEN, CDR2 SYDVKM, per germline. Losses at the gene ends were 6 bases for V and 0 bases for J; bases not matched to a gene: 7. CDR3 in DNA: TGTGCCAGCAGATCGACAGGGGCTAGCTCCTACGAGCAGTACTTC. This encodes CASRSTGASSYEQYF.

The chain combines TRBV13 with TRBJ2-1; 8 nucleotides align to TRBD1. The V gene's germline CDR1 is PRHDT and CDR2 FYEKMQ (reference sequence). This CDR3 spans 15 amino acids. V shed 2 bases, J shed 4 bases, and the junction held 4 bases outside the gene matches. CDR3 nucleotides: TGTGCCAGCAGCTTACCAGGGGGCCGGTACAATGAGCAGTTCTTC. This translates into CASSLPGGRYNEQFF.

This chain joins TRBV4-1 and TRBJ2-7; D may be TRBD2 (5 bases). This CDR3 has 14 amino acids. Trimming left V 0 bases short and J 4 bases short, with 10 bases between. CDR1 and CDR2 from the germline V gene are MGHRA and YSYEKL. CDR3 sequence reads: CASSQEEGWYEQYF. DNA for the CDR3: TGCGCCAGCAGCCAAGAAGAGGGTTGGTACGAGCAGTACTTC.

This chain connects TRBV28 to TRBJ1-5; 10 bases fit TRBD1. There are 17 residues in the CDR3. Trimming removed 5 bases from V and 3 bases from J; junction bases left unmatched: 10. Germline values: CDR1 MDHEN, CDR2 SYDVKM. The CDR3 DNA reads TGTGCCAGCAGTCCTTGGGACAGGGGAGTGGACAATCAGCCCCAGCATTTT. Translated, it gives CASSPWDRGVDNQPQHF.

The V call is TRBV11-3, the J call TRBJ2-1, with TRBD2 matching 10 bases. From germline, CDR1 is SGHNT and CDR2 YENEEA. V dropped 6 bases and J dropped 3; count of bases not matched to a gene: 11. CDR3 size: 17 residues. Written as DNA, the CDR3 is TGTGCCAGCAGGGGTAGGCGGGCTAGCGGGGGCTACAATGAGCAGTTCTTC. Its translation: CASRGRRASGGYNEQFF.

The J gene is TRBJ1-2, the V gene TRBV5-5, with TRBD1 matching 8 bases. The germline CDR1 and CDR2 sequences are SGHKS and YYEKEE (reference sequence). The ends lost 5 bases at V and 7 bases at J; junction bases unmatched: 10. CDR3 length: 14 residues. The CDR3 loop is CASRHIGQGGGYTF. The CDR3 DNA sequence: TGTGCCAGCAGACACATCGGACAGGGCGGTGGCTACACCTTC.

This clone was detected only once. The chain is built from TRBV6-5 and TRBJ2-7, with 7 nucleotides matching TRBD2. Trimming at V came to 0 bases and at J to 3 bases, leaving 5 bases not matched to a gene. Germline lookup yields CDR1 MNHEY and CDR2 SVGAGI. The CDR3 is 15 amino acids. In DNA form, the CDR3 reads TGTGCCAGCAGTTACTCGGGGGGGGGATACTACGAGCAGTACTTC. Translation: CASSYSGGGYYEQYF.

This clone has more than one count but fewer than ten. J is TRBJ2-3 and V is TRBV5-1, with 13 bases matching TRBD2. Per germline, CDR1 SGHRS and CDR2 YFSETQ. The CDR3 is made up of 17 amino acids. V was pared by 4 bases and J by 1 base, with 6 bases of the junction left unmatched. In DNA form, the CDR3 reads TGCGCCAGCAGCAAAAGACTAGCGGGGGGTCGCACAGATACGCAGTATTTT. It codes for CASSKRLAGGRTDTQYF.

This sequence joins TRBV5-1 and TRBJ1-1; D is unclear. Germline V gene sequence: CDR1 SGHRS, CDR2 YFSETQ. The V end was cut by 0 bases, the J end by 0 bases, with 12 bases between. The CDR3 is 16 residues long. The CDR3 sequence is CASSLGGEAMNTEAFF. The CDR3 DNA reads TGCGCCAGCAGCTTGGGGGGAGAAGCAATGAACACTGAAGCTTTCTTT.

The rearrangement uses TRBV5-6 and TRBJ1-2, with 7 bases matching TRBD1. Trimming cost V 4 bases and J 2 bases; bases outside gene matches: 5. The CDR3 consists of 14 residues. CDR1 and CDR2 from the germline V gene are SGHDT and YYEEEE. The CDR3, as DNA: TGTGCCAGCAGCCGGGGACAGATCAACTATGGCTACACCTTC. Its protein product is CASSRGQINYGYTF.

The gene calls are TRBV28 and TRBJ1-2, with TRBD1 identical over 12 bases. J lost 3 bases, V lost 6 bases, and 2 bases had no gene match. The germline gives CDR1 MDHEN, CDR2 SYDVKM. This CDR3 has 14 amino acids. This CDR3 reads CASRGTGGYYGYTF. In nucleotides, the CDR3 is TGTGCCAGCAGGGGGACAGGGGGCTACTATGGCTACACCTTC.

This clone has more than one count but fewer than ten. The J gene is TRBJ1-6, the V gene TRBV27; TRBD1 might be the D (6 bases). This CDR3 is 15 amino acids long. Per the germline V gene, CDR1 is MNHEY and CDR2 is SMNVEV (reference sequence). V lost 7 bases, J lost 10 bases, and 20 bases lay in between. The CDR3 reads CASTQGRGAGSPLHF. The CDR3, as DNA: TGTGCCAGCACCCAAGGGCGGGGGGCAGGATCACCCCTCCACTTT.